This T cell receptor (beta chain) was sequenced in a study of cytomegalovirus exposure and HLA in healthy donors. Study-wide findings and caveats: An observed cluster of highly shared sequence variants was recorded as a likely sequencing artifact. Across donors, most TCRs were seen rarely, yet some public ones were widespread. A missense DCLRE1C variant was associated with V- and J-gene trimming of TCR beta chains in a later analysis, and an independent cohort replicated the association.

V was shortened by 0 bases and J by 7 bases, with 16 bases between the two germline ends. The CDR3 contains 15 residues. Germline V CDR1 and CDR2: SGDLS, YYNGEE. Notes on this clone: Its antigen is still unknown.

PCR involved 60 Vbeta and 13 Jbeta primers. Measured with immunoSEQ multiplex PCR; TCRdb has only the in-frame clones, and not every one. Of more than 150,000 clones in the sample, 75% to 90% were seen once. Input material: PBMCs. The source is a woman under 30 in good health and CMV-seronegative. The chain links TRBV9 to TRBJ1-2; D not resolved. The CDR3 here is CASSVGTGPRGGYTF. The CDR3 region has the DNA TGTGCCAGCAGCGTAGGGACCGGACCCCGGGGTGGCTACACCTTC.